These 9 T cell receptor beta chains originate from one sample sequenced in a study of blood T cell repertoires in COVID-19. Assay: immunoSEQ multiplex PCR; the TCRdb copy retains only in-frame clones and omits some. This table holds a few hundred thousand clones, roughly 83% found once. The sequencing sample was made of peripheral blood. The receptors shown here come from a man of 80 years or more with acute or convalescent COVID-19.

This clone was observed a handful of times. The chain uses TRBV12-2 and TRBJ1-4; the table's TRBD1 call for D was not verified on the DNA. TRBV12-2 is shown as a pseudogene. This CDR3 region has 17 residues. CDR3 in amino acids: CASRAGAKRRTNEKLFF. The CDR3 nucleotides are TGTGCAAGTCGCGCAGGGGCCAAAAGGCGAACTAATGAAAAACTGTTTTTT.

This rearrangement joins TRBV7-8 to TRBJ2-7; a weak D match, TRBD1 (5 bases). This CDR3 comprises 12 residues. Deletions cut 5 bases from V and 4 bases from J, with 9 bases between. From germline, CDR1 is SGHVS and CDR2 FQNEAQ. CDR3 bases: TGTGCCAGCAGCCTCAGGGATTACGAGCAGTACTTC. Its translation is CASSLRDYEQYF. Drawing the rest from reference TRBV7-8 and TRBJ2-7, the complete variable domain is GAGVSQSPRYKVAKRGQDVALRCDPISGHVSLFWYQQALGQGPEFLTYFQNEAQLDKSGLPSDRFFAERPEGSVSTLKIQRTQQEDSAVYLCASSLRDYEQYFGPGTRLTVT.

This chain uses TRBV19 with TRBJ2-3, with D possibly matching TRBD2 (5 bases). Per the germline V gene, CDR1 is LNHDA and CDR2 is SQIVND (reference sequence). The CDR3 covers 14 residues. As DNA, the CDR3 is TGTGCGACCGGGCAGAGGACTAGCACAGATACGCAGTATTTT. Its protein is CATGQRTSTDTQYF.

This clone was recorded once. The CDR3 sequence is CASSSSGGGGYTF. CDR3 DNA: TGTGCCAGCAGTTCCTCGGGGGGCGGTGGCTACACCTTC. The gene calls are TRBV27 and TRBJ1-2, with D perhaps matching TRBD1 (6 bases). V dropped 4 bases and J dropped 7 bases, with 13 bases sitting between them. Germline CDR1 reads MNHEY; CDR2 reads SMNVEV (reference sequence). The CDR3 extends over 13 amino acids.

The rearrangement uses TRBV28 and TRBJ1-6; 9 positions match TRBD1. V shed 6 bases, J shed 14 bases, and the junction held 11 bases outside the gene matches. The CDR3 totals 14 residues. Germline V CDR1 and CDR2: MDHEN, SYDVKM. The CDR3 protein is CASSFGQGPLALHF. CDR3 in DNA: TGTGCCAGCAGCTTTGGACAGGGGCCTCTGGCCCTCCACTTT.

A few counts support this clone. The chain couples TRBV24-1 to TRBJ1-2, with no clear D. The CDR3 runs 12 residues. Germline V lookup: CDR1 KGHDR, CDR2 SFDVKD. V was shortened by 3 bases and J by 5 bases, with 6 bases between the two germline ends. Written as DNA, the CDR3 is TGTGCCACCAGTGATCGGAGGTATGGCTACACCTTC. Its translation is CATSDRRYGYTF.

The chain combines TRBV13 with TRBJ1-1; D is uncertain. Looked up from germline, CDR1 is PRHDT and CDR2 is FYEKMQ (reference sequence). The CDR3 is 13 residues long. V lost 5 bases and J 4 bases, leaving 11 bases between the germline ends. CDR3 loop: CASSRLSSTEAFF. CDR3 nucleotide sequence: TGTGCCAGCAGCAGACTTTCGAGCACTGAAGCTTTCTTT. Full variable domain (missing parts from reference TRBV13 and TRBJ1-1): AAGVIQSPRHLIKEKRETATLKCYPIPRHDTVYWYQQGPGQDPQFLISFYEKMQSDKGSIPDRFSAQQFSDYHSELNMSSLELGDSALYFCASSRLSSTEAFFGQGTRLTVV.

This clone was found once. The V and J genes are TRBV5-1 and TRBJ2-3, with D maybe TRBD1 (6 bases). Germline lookup yields CDR1 SGHRS and CDR2 YFSETQ. The CDR3 length is 15 residues. V lost 6 bases and J 2 bases, leaving 16 bases between the germline ends. The CDR3 loop is CASIYGDTTTDTQYF. DNA of the CDR3: TGCGCCAGCATTTATGGGGACACAACCACAGATACGCAGTATTTT.

The chain couples TRBV6-2 or TRBV6-3 to TRBJ1-2, with 10 bases lining up with TRBD1. The germline CDR1 and CDR2 sequences are MNHEY and SVGEGT. The trim removed 7 bases at V and 3 bases at J, leaving 8 bases unmatched. The CDR3 totals 15 residues. The CDR3 reads CASTYSTGGDYGYTF. The CDR3 DNA follows: TGTGCCAGCACTTATTCGACAGGGGGCGACTATGGCTACACCTTC.